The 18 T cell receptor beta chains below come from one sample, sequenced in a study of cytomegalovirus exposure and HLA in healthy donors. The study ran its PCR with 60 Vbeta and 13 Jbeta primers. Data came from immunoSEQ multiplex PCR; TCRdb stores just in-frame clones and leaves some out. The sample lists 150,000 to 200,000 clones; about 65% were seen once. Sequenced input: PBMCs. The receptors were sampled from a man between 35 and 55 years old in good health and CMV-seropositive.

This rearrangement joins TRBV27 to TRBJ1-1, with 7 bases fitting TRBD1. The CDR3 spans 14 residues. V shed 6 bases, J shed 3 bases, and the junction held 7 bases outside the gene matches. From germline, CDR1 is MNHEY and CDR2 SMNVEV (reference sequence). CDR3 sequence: CASRSGQEYTEAFF. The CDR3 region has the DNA TGTGCCAGCAGGTCCGGACAGGAGTACACTGAAGCTTTCTTT.

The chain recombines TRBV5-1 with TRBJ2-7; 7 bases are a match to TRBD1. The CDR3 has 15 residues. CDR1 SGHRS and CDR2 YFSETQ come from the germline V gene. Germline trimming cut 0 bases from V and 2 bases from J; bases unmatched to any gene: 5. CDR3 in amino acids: CASSLVSGQTYEQYF. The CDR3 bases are TGCGCCAGCAGCTTGGTATCGGGACAGACCTACGAGCAGTACTTC.

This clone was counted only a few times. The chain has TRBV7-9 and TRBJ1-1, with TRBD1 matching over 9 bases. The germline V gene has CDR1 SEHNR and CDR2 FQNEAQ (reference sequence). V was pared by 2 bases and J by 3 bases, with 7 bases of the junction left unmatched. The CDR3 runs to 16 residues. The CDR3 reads CASSLKLGQGDTEAFF. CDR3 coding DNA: TGTGCCAGCAGCTTAAAACTGGGACAGGGTGACACTGAAGCTTTCTTT.

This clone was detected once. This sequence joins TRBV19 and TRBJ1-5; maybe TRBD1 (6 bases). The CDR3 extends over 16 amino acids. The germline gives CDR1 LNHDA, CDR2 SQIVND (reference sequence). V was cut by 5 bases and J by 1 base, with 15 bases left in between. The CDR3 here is CASSLWTAMSNQPQHF. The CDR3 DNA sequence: TGTGCCAGTAGTTTGTGGACAGCTATGAGCAATCAGCCCCAGCATTTT.

The CDR3 region is CASSRTGGDQPQHF. CDR3 nucleotide sequence: TGTGCCAGCAGCCGGACAGGGGGCGATCAGCCCCAGCATTTT. The gene calls are TRBV7-9 and TRBJ1-5; 11 positions match TRBD1. V gave up 5 bases and J gave up 5 bases; unmatched junction bases: 2. Germline lookup yields CDR1 SEHNR and CDR2 FQNEAQ (reference sequence). CDR3 length: 14 residues.

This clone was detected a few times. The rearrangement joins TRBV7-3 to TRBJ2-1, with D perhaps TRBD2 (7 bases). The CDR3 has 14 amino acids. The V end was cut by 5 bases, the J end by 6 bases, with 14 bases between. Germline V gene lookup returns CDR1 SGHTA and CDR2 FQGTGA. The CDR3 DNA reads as TGTGCCAGCAGCCCCGGGGGGCCATTCAATGAGCAGTTCTTC. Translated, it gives CASSPGGPFNEQFF.

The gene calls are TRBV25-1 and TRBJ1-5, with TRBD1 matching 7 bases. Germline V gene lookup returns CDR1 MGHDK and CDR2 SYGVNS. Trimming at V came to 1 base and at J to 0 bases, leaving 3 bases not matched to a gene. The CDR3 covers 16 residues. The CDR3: CASSESRGYSNQPQHF. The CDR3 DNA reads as TGTGCCAGCAGTGAATCCAGGGGGTATAGCAATCAGCCCCAGCATTTT.

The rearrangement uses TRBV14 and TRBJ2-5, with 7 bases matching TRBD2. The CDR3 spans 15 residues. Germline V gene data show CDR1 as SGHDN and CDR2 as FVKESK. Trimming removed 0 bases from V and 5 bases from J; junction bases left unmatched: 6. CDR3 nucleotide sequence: TGTGCCAGCAGCCAAGAAGAGAGTAGCGGGGAGACCCAGTACTTC. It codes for CASSQEESSGETQYF.

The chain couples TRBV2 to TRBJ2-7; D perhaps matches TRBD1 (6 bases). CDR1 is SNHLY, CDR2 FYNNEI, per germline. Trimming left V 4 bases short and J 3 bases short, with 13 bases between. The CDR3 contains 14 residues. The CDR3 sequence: CASSGRTDYYEQYF. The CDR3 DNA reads TGTGCCAGCAGTGGACGGACAGACTACTACGAGCAGTACTTC.

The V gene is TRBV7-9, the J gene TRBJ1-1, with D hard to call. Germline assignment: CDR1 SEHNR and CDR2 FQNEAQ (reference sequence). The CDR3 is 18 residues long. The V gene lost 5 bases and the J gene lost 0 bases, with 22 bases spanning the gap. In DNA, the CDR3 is TGTGCCAGCAGCCGCCTCCCAGGCCAAACCCCCATGAACACTGAAGCTTTCTTT. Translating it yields CASSRLPGQTPMNTEAFF.

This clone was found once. The CDR3 nucleotides read TGTGCCAGCAGCCGACAGGGGGTCACAGATACGCAGTATTTT. Translated, it gives CASSRQGVTDTQYF. The V call is TRBV9, the J call TRBJ2-3, with 9 positions matching TRBD1. In germline, CDR1 is SGDLS, CDR2 YYNGEE. This CDR3 has 14 amino acids. V dropped 4 bases and J dropped 2; count of bases not matched to a gene: 2.

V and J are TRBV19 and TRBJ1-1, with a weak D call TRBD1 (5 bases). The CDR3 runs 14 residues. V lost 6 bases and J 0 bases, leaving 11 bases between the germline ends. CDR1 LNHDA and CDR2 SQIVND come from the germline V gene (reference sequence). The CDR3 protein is CASRYDRLNTEAFF. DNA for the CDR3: TGTGCCAGTAGATACGACAGACTGAACACTGAAGCTTTCTTT.

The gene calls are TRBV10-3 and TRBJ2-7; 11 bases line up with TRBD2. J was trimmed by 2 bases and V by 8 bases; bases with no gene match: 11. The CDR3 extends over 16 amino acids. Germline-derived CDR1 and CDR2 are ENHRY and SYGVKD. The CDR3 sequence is CAIRSETSGVAYEQYF. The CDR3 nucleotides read TGTGCCATCCGCTCAGAGACTAGCGGGGTAGCCTACGAGCAGTACTTC.

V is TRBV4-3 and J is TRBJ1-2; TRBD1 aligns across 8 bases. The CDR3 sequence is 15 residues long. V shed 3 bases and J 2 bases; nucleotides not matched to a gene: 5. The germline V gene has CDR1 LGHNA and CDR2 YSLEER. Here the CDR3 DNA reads TGCGCCAGCAGCCAGCCGGACAGGGAAAACTATGGCTACACCTTC. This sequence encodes CASSQPDRENYGYTF.

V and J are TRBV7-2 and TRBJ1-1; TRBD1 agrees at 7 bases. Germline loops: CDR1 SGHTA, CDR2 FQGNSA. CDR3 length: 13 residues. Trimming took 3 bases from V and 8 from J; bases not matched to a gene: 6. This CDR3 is CASSFGQEGEAFF. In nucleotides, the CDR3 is TGTGCCAGCAGCTTCGGACAGGAGGGCGAAGCTTTCTTT.

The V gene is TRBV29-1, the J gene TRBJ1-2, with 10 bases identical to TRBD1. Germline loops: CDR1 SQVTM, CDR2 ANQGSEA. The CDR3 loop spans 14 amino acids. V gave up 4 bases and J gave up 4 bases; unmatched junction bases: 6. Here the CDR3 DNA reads TGCAGCGTTGGGGGGACAGGGGTTTCCTATGGCTACACCTTC. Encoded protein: CSVGGTGVSYGYTF.

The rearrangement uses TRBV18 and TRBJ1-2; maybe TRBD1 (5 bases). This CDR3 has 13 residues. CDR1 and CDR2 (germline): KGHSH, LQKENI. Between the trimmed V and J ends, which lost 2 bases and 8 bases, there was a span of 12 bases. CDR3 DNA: TGTGCCAGCTCACCAGGGGGAGGCCGCGGCTACACCTTC. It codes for CASSPGGGRGYTF.

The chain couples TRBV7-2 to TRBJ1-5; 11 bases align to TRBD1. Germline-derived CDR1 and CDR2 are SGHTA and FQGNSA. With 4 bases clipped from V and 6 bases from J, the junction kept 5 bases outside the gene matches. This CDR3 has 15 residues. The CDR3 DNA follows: TGTGCCAGCAGCTGGGGGACAGGGGGTTTTCAGCCCCAGCATTTT. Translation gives CASSWGTGGFQPQHF.